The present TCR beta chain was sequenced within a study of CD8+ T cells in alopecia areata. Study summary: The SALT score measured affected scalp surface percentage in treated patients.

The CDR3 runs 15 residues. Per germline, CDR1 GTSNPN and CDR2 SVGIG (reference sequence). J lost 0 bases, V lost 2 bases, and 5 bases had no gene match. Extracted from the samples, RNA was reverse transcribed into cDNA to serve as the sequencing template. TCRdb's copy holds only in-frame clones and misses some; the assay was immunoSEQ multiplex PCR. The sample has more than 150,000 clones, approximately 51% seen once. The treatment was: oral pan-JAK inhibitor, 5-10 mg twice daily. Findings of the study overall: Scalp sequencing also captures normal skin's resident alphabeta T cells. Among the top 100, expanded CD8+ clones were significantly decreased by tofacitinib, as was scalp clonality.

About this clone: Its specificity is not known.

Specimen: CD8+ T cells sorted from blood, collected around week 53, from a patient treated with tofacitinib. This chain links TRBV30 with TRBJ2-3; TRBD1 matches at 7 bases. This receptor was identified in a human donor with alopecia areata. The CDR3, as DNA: TGTGCCTGGAGTACCCCGGGACAGAGCACAGATACGCAGTATTTT. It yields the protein CAWSTPGQSTDTQYF.